This T cell receptor (beta chain) originates from a study of blood T cells in healthy people across ages. Broader study findings: Diversity of TCR beta correlated strongly with naive T cell percentage.

For the second PCR, which ran for 7 to 11 cycles, a sample-barcoded 5' primer and a J-beta primer mix were used. TCRdb fed the 5' RACE reads into MiXCR, producing one record per CDR3 protein. The sample has about 1.4 million distinct CDR3 sequences, almost 60% seen once; the top ten hold roughly 6.3%. CDR3 length: 14 residues. CDR1 is KGHDR and CDR2 is SFDVKD in the germline V gene. Remarks on this clonotype: The antigen is not known.

This chain links TRBV24-1 with TRBJ2-4; 8 nucleotides match TRBD1. Near its end, the DNA agrees better with TRBJ2-5, so the J call may be wrong. This clonotype originated in a man between 18 and 29 years old in good health. The sequenced sample was blood. This CDR3 is CATSDNGQGETQYF. In DNA form, the CDR3 reads TGTGCCACCAGTGACAACGGACAGGGAGAGACCCAGTACTTC.